This record looks at one TCR beta chain sequence and its context. The sample comes from a study of technical replicates of blood from several donors. Using immunoSEQ multiplex PCR, the repertoire was profiled, and TCRdb retains in-frame clones only, with some absent. The table shows 90,000 or so clones, with just under 95% occurring only once. CDR1 is SNHLY and CDR2 is FYNNEI in the germline V gene. The CDR3 contains 14 residues. The V end lost 7 bases, the J end lost 1 base, and 8 bases lay between the germline ends. Sequencing was carried out using T cells isolated from PBMCs. The chain recombines TRBV2 with TRBJ2-6; D is ambiguous. The sequence derives from a human donor in good health. Written as DNA, the CDR3 is TGTGCCAGCATAAGAGGTTCTGGGGCCAACGTCCTGACTTTC. Its translation: CASIRGSGANVLTF.